This T cell receptor beta chain comes out of a study of blood T cell repertoires in COVID-19. The overall study: Samples came from the United States, Italy and Spain, spanning acute and convalescent COVID-19. T cells, B-cell-depleted T cells, or PBMCs supplied cDNA or gDNA.

Methods used by the authors: It was from reference gene primer amplification that nucleated cell counts were estimated. TCRdb's copy holds only in-frame clones and misses some; the assay was immunoSEQ multiplex PCR. D and trimming were read from the DNA, whereas the V and J calls and clone size are those reported in that table. Here the sample spans a few hundred thousand clones, 80% to 90% being singletons. The CDR3 has 15 amino acids. Germline V lookup: CDR1 SGHTS, CDR2 YDEGEE. Trimming stripped 4 bases from V and 7 bases from J, with 20 bases between. This TCR derives from a man in his fifties or sixties with acute or convalescent COVID-19. The specimen sequenced was peripheral blood. V and J are TRBV5-8 and TRBJ1-1; D possibly corresponds to TRBD1 (6 bases). The CDR3 spells CASSVAFGTRNEAFF. CDR3 in DNA: TGTGCCAGCAGCGTAGCCTTTGGGACAAGAAATGAAGCTTTCTTT.